This passage covers 21 T cell receptor beta chains from one sample sequenced in a study of cytomegalovirus exposure and HLA in healthy donors. PCR used 60 Vbeta primers and 13 Jbeta primers. Data came from immunoSEQ multiplex PCR; TCRdb stores just in-frame clones and leaves some out. The sample yields 150,000 to 200,000 clones, 75% to 90% seen once. Sequencing was performed on PBMCs. These receptors were obtained from a man aged 18 to 29 in good health and CMV-seropositive.

The chain's CDR3 is CASSRRGFRTDTQYF. CDR3 sequence (DNA): TGCGCCAGCAGCCGCAGGGGGTTTCGCACAGATACGCAGTATTTT. J is TRBJ2-3 and V is TRBV5-1; 7 bases agree with TRBD1. This CDR3 contains 15 residues. V was clipped by 4 bases and J by 1 base; unmatched bases: 6. Germline values: CDR1 SGHRS, CDR2 YFSETQ.

This sequence joins TRBV9 and TRBJ1-6, with 7 bases fitting TRBD1. CDR3 size: 15 residues. V shed 0 bases, J shed 9 bases, and the junction held 6 bases outside the gene matches. In germline, CDR1 is SGDLS, CDR2 YYNGEE. CDR3 nucleotide sequence: TGTGCCAGCAGCGTAGGTATAGGGGGCTTTTCACCCCTCCACTTT. This codes for CASSVGIGGFSPLHF.

This rearrangement joins TRBV2 to TRBJ2-1; D gene ambiguous. The CDR3 covers 15 residues. V was clipped by 2 bases and J by 5 bases, with 13 bases between them. The germline CDR1 and CDR2 sequences are SNHLY and FYNNEI. Written as DNA, the CDR3 is TGTGCCAGCAGTGAAAGAGAAGTCAGGCACAATGAGCAGTTCTTC. It encodes CASSEREVRHNEQFF.

In this sample, this clone turned up a few times. The chain recombines TRBV4-1 with TRBJ1-6, with 10 nucleotides matching TRBD1. J lost 9 bases, V lost 1 base, and 9 bases had no gene match. CDR3 length equals 17 residues. Germline CDR1 MGHRA, CDR2 YSYEKL. DNA for the CDR3: TGCGCCAGCAGCCAAGGGGAACGACAGGGGGCACGTTCACCCCTCCACTTT. This sequence encodes CASSQGERQGARSPLHF.

This chain connects TRBV9 to TRBJ2-2, with 7 nucleotides matching TRBD1. This CDR3 has 18 amino acids. V was clipped by 3 bases and J by 2 bases; unmatched bases: 13. Germline V gene sequence: CDR1 SGDLS, CDR2 YYNGEE. CDR3 coding DNA: TGTGCCAGCAGCGAACGATTAGGACAGGTGATAAACACCGGGGAGCTGTTTTTT. Protein product: CASSERLGQVINTGELFF.

V and J are TRBV27 and TRBJ2-1; no firm D call. Germline lookup yields CDR1 MNHEY and CDR2 SMNVEV (reference sequence). Trimming removed 8 bases at V and 5 bases at J, with 19 bases between. This CDR3 has 15 residues. CDR3 nucleotides: TGTGCCAGCCACCCCTCGAGGCGCTTCGACAATGAGCAGTTCTTC. Amino acid sequence: CASHPSRRFDNEQFF.

This sequence joins TRBV5-1 and TRBJ2-7, with D perhaps matching TRBD2 (5 bases). This CDR3 comprises 14 residues. V lost 2 bases to trimming and J lost 6 bases, with 15 bases between them. Germline V gene sequence: CDR1 SGHRS, CDR2 YFSETQ. The CDR3 DNA reads as TGCGCCAGCAGCTTAAACGGGGAAAGGTCCGAGCAGTACTTC. Translated, it gives CASSLNGERSEQYF.

V usage is TRBV5-1 and J usage is TRBJ1-4, with D tentatively TRBD1 (5 bases). V was trimmed by 5 bases and J by 0 bases, leaving 14 bases between them. This CDR3 is built from 16 residues. CDR1 and CDR2 from the germline V gene are SGHRS and YFSETQ. In DNA, the CDR3 is TGCGCCAGCAGAATTCGGGGGGGAACAACTAATGAAAAACTGTTTTTT. As protein: CASRIRGGTTNEKLFF.

V gene TRBV5-4 combines with J gene TRBJ2-7, with no clear D. Germline V lookup: CDR1 SGHNT, CDR2 YYREEE (reference sequence). V was clipped by 2 bases and J by 4 bases, with 4 bases between them. The CDR3 length is 11 residues. The CDR3 reads CASSFQYEQYF. For the CDR3, the DNA is TGTGCCAGCAGCTTTCAATACGAGCAGTACTTC.

CDR3 protein: CASSRAGTGGFNEQFF. CDR3 nucleotide sequence: TGTGCCAGCTCACGGGCCGGGACAGGGGGCTTCAATGAGCAGTTCTTC. The chain employs TRBV18 and TRBJ2-1; 12 nucleotides agree with TRBD1. The CDR3 spans 16 residues. J gave up 6 bases and V 4 bases, and 7 bases lay outside the gene matches. Germline V lookup: CDR1 KGHSH, CDR2 LQKENI.

This clone appeared a single time. The chain couples TRBV4-2 to TRBJ2-3, with D uncertain. The CDR3 length is 15 residues. Germline V gene sequence: CDR1 LGHNA, CDR2 YNFKEQ. Trimming shortened V by 0 bases and J by 2 bases, and 9 bases separated the two germline ends. The chain's CDR3 is CASSQDASNTDTQYF. The DNA of the CDR3 is TGTGCCAGCAGCCAAGATGCCAGTAACACAGATACGCAGTATTTT.

The rearrangement links TRBV6-7 to TRBJ2-1, with TRBD1 identical over 9 bases. TRBV6-7 is classed as an ORF, of uncertain function. Unmatched junction bases numbered 9, after V lost 5 bases and J lost 7 bases. The CDR3 extends over 15 amino acids. Here the CDR3 DNA reads TGTGCCAGCAGTCCCCGGGACAGGGTGGATAATGAGCAGTTCTTC. Its protein product is CASSPRDRVDNEQFF.

This clone appeared a single time. The gene calls are TRBV4-1 and TRBJ2-1; D might be TRBD1 (5 bases). The V end lost 0 bases, the J end lost 8 bases, and 8 bases lay between the germline ends. CDR1 MGHRA and CDR2 YSYEKL come from the germline V gene. This CDR3 contains 13 residues. The CDR3 region is CASSQEGLYEQFF. The CDR3 DNA is TGCGCCAGCAGCCAAGAGGGGCTCTATGAGCAGTTCTTC.

Points on this clone: One end of the junction does not line up with germline, which may come from a read error. The chain joins TRBV7-7 to TRBJ1-1; unclear D gene. CDR1 and CDR2 (germline): SSHAT, FNYEAQ (reference sequence). The CDR3 has 13 residues. CDR3 amino acids: CASSVTENTEAFF. CDR3 sequence (DNA): TGTGCTAGCAGCGTTACAGAGAACACTGAAGCTTTCTTT. The whole variable domain, filled in from reference TRBV7-7 and TRBJ1-1, reads GAGVSQSPRYKVTKRGQDVTLRCDPISSHATLYWYQQALGQGPEFLTYFNYEAQPDKSGLPSDRFSAERPEGSISTLTIQRTEQRDSAMYRCASSVTENTEAFFGQGTRLTVV.

The genes are TRBV19 and TRBJ2-5; possibly TRBD1 for D (5 bases). The end of the DNA fits TRBJ2-7 better, so the J call may be wrong. This CDR3 has 15 residues. The germline gives CDR1 LNHDA, CDR2 SQIVND (reference sequence). CDR3 sequence: CASSIARQNTYEQYF. The DNA for the CDR3 is TGTGCCAGTAGTATAGCACGACAGAACACCTACGAGCAGTACTTC.

The chain combines TRBV5-1 with TRBJ1-1; 8 bases are a match to TRBD1. Losses at the gene ends were 2 bases for V and 4 bases for J; bases not matched to a gene: 4. The germline gives CDR1 SGHRS, CDR2 YFSETQ. The CDR3 covers 14 residues. As DNA, the CDR3 is TGCGCCAGCAGCTTTAGCGACAGGGGCACTGAAGCTTTCTTT. Protein: CASSFSDRGTEAFF.

As regards this clone: Its ends do not fully match the called genes, so a read error is possible. V is TRBV7-9 and J is TRBJ2-5; D may be TRBD2 (5 bases). Germline V gene data show CDR1 as SEHNR and CDR2 as FQNEAQ (reference sequence). This CDR3 has 13 residues. DNA for the CDR3: TGTTCCAGCAGCCGGGGTCTCCAAGAGACCCAGTACTTC. This encodes CSSSRGLQETQYF. Full variable domain (missing parts from reference TRBV7-9 and TRBJ2-5): DTGVSQNPRHKITKRGQNVTFRCDPISEHNRLYWYRQTLGQGPEFLTYFQNEAQLEKSRLLSDRFSAERPKGSFSTLEIQRTEQGDSAMYLCSSSRGLQETQYFGPGTRLLVL.

The chain uses TRBV7-6 and TRBJ1-3; perhaps TRBD1 as D (5 bases). Germline V lookup: CDR1 SGHVS, CDR2 FNYEAQ. The CDR3 sequence is 15 residues long. Trimming stripped 2 bases from V and 4 bases from J, with 12 bases between. CDR3 in DNA: TGTGCCAGCAGCTTAAGTGCAGGGTTCGGAAACACCATATATTTT. This sequence encodes CASSLSAGFGNTIYF.

The rearrangement links TRBV29-1 to TRBJ1-2; weak D call: TRBD1 (6 bases). Trimming pared 1 base from V and 8 bases from J, leaving 17 bases between. The V gene's germline CDR1 is SQVTM and CDR2 ANQGSEA. This CDR3 is built from 14 residues. The DNA of the CDR3 is TGCAGCGTTGAAGTGGTGAGGGGGGGGGCCGGCTACACCTTC. Translated: CSVEVVRGGAGYTF.

The genes are TRBV10-3 and TRBJ2-3, with 7 bases identical to TRBD1. The CDR3 runs 14 residues. Germline V gives CDR1 ENHRY, CDR2 SYGVKD. V lost 5 bases and J lost 2; bases outside the gene matches: 4. The CDR3 DNA is TGTGCCATCAGTCCCGGGACAGACACAGATACGCAGTATTTT. As protein: CAISPGTDTDTQYF.

The genes are TRBV4-3 and TRBJ1-3, with TRBD1 as a possible D gene (5 bases). V lost 1 base, J lost 3 bases, and 10 bases lay in between. Looked up from germline, CDR1 is LGHNA and CDR2 is YSLEER. The CDR3 contains 15 residues. For the CDR3, the DNA is TGCGCCAGCAGCCAAGTAGGGGCAGGTGGAAACACCATATATTTT. It yields the protein CASSQVGAGGNTIYF.